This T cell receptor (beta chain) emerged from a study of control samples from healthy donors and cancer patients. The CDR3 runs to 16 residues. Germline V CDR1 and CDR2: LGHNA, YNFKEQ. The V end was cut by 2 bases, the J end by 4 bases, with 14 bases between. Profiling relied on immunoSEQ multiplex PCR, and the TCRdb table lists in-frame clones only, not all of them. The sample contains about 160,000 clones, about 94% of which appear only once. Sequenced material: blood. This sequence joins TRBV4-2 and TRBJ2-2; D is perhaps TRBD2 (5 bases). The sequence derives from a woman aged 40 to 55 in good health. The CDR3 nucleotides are TGTGCCAGCAGCCAAACATCTAGCCGGGGCACCGGGGAGCTGTTTTTT. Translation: CASSQTSSRGTGELFF.